This is a list of T cell receptor beta chains from one sample in a study of T cell responses to AZD1222 COVID-19 vaccine. Assay used: immunoSEQ multiplex PCR; TCRdb lists only in-frame clones, some missing. Here the sample spans about 99,000 clones, about 89% being singletons. The sequences come from peripheral blood, collected 28 days after the second dose of the MenACWY control vaccine. Every receptor here comes from an adult who received the MenACWY meningococcal vaccine as a control. Both conserved end residues are part of each CDR3. A D gene is named only where the DNA matches it firmly. Clone size is given for some rows only: seen once, a few or many times, or a class if the clone is expanded.

CDR3aa: CASTGQGRNTIYF
CDR3nt: TGTGCCAGCACCGGACAGGGGAGAAACACCATATATTTT
d_gene: TRBD1
abundance: few
v_gene: TRBV2
j_gene: TRBJ1-3

CDR3aa: CASSLTGHALGYTF
CDR3nt: TGCGCCAGCAGCTTGACCGGACACGCATTGGGCTACACCTTC
d_gene: .
abundance: .
v_gene: TRBV5-1
j_gene: TRBJ1-2

CDR3aa: CASSQGTGKYEQYF
CDR3nt: TGTGCCAGCAGCCAAGGGACAGGGAAATACGAGCAGTACTTC
d_gene: TRBD1
abundance: .
v_gene: TRBV3-1/TRBV3-2
j_gene: TRBJ2-7

CDR3aa: CASSLADRYEQYF
CDR3nt: TGTGCCAGCAGCTTAGCGGACAGGTACGAGCAGTACTTC
d_gene: TRBD1
abundance: .
v_gene: TRBV7-9
j_gene: TRBJ2-7

CDR3aa: CASTLGVWNTEAFF
CDR3nt: TGTGCCAGCACCCTGGGGGTGTGGAACACTGAAGCTTTCTTT
d_gene: .
abundance: .
v_gene: TRBV7-9
j_gene: TRBJ1-1

CDR3aa: CASSAQDQNYGYTF
CDR3nt: TGTGCCAGTAGTGCTCAGGACCAGAACTATGGCTACACCTTC
d_gene: .
abundance: .
v_gene: TRBV19
j_gene: TRBJ1-2

CDR3aa: CASSLGGSYNEQFF
CDR3nt: TGTGCCAGCAGCCTAGGGGGTTCCTACAATGAGCAGTTCTTC
d_gene: .
abundance: .
v_gene: TRBV7-2
j_gene: TRBJ2-1

CDR3aa: CASSWDRASQHF
CDR3nt: TGTGCCAGCAGCTGGGACAGGGCGTCCCAGCATTTT
d_gene: TRBD1
abundance: .
v_gene: TRBV7-2
j_gene: TRBJ1-5

CDR3aa: CASRINPGGASPLHF
CDR3nt: TGTGCCAGCAGAATAAACCCGGGGGGCGCCTCACCCCTCCACTTT
d_gene: .
abundance: .
v_gene: TRBV7-8
j_gene: TRBJ1-6

CDR3aa: CASSSRGPALEKLFF
CDR3nt: TGTGCCAGCAGCTCCAGGGGACCGGCGTTAGAAAAACTGTTTTTT
d_gene: .
abundance: once
v_gene: TRBV7-2
j_gene: TRBJ1-4

CDR3aa: CASSQEGQTGINYGYTF
CDR3nt: TGCGCCAGCAGCCAAGAAGGTCAGACAGGGATTAACTATGGCTACACCTTC
d_gene: TRBD1
abundance: .
v_gene: TRBV4-3
j_gene: TRBJ1-2

CDR3aa: CASAKVDSTDTQYF
CDR3nt: TGTGCCAGCGCAAAAGTCGATAGCACAGATACGCAGTATTTT
d_gene: .
abundance: .
v_gene: TRBV2
j_gene: TRBJ2-3

CDR3aa: CASSQAGGNTEAFF
CDR3nt: TGTGCCAGCAGCCAAGCAGGGGGGAACACTGAAGCTTTCTTT
d_gene: TRBD1
abundance: .
v_gene: TRBV4-2
j_gene: TRBJ1-1

CDR3aa: CASSYGGPDTQYF
CDR3nt: TGTGCCAGCAGCTATGGCGGGCCAGATACGCAGTATTTT
d_gene: .
abundance: few
v_gene: TRBV7-9
j_gene: TRBJ2-3

CDR3aa: CSVEDFLGKNEQYF
CDR3nt: TGCAGCGTTGAAGATTTTCTAGGGAAGAACGAGCAGTACTTC
d_gene: .
abundance: .
v_gene: TRBV29-1
j_gene: TRBJ2-7

CDR3aa: CASSVGNGFTDTQYF
CDR3nt: TGTGCCAGCAGCGTAGGTAACGGATTCACAGATACGCAGTATTTT
d_gene: .
abundance: once
v_gene: TRBV9
j_gene: TRBJ2-3

CDR3aa: CATSDLGSGRNNEQFF
CDR3nt: TGTGCCACCAGTGATTTGGGCAGCGGGAGGAACAATGAGCAGTTCTTC
d_gene: TRBD2
abundance: .
v_gene: TRBV24-1
j_gene: TRBJ2-1

CDR3aa: CASSVEARVRTGELFF
CDR3nt: TGTGCCAGCAGCGTAGAGGCCAGGGTCAGGACCGGGGAGCTGTTTTTT
d_gene: .
abundance: .
v_gene: TRBV9
j_gene: TRBJ2-2

CDR3aa: CASGQGSQPQHF
CDR3nt: TGTGCCAGCGGGCAGGGCAGCCAGCCCCAGCATTTT
d_gene: .
abundance: once
v_gene: TRBV28
j_gene: TRBJ1-5

CDR3aa: CASTPSGAQQFF
CDR3nt: TGTGCCAGCACTCCCTCGGGGGCACAGCAGTTCTTC
d_gene: .
abundance: .
v_gene: TRBV12-3/TRBV12-4
j_gene: TRBJ2-1

CDR3aa: CASTPGVSGNQPQHF
CDR3nt: TGTGCCAGCACCCCCGGGGTATCAGGCAATCAGCCCCAGCATTTT
d_gene: .
abundance: few
v_gene: TRBV28
j_gene: TRBJ1-5

CDR3aa: CATSRDRARSTGELFF
CDR3nt: TGTGCCACCAGCAGAGACAGGGCTCGGAGCACCGGGGAGCTGTTTTTT
d_gene: .
abundance: .
v_gene: TRBV15
j_gene: TRBJ2-2

CDR3aa: CASSYGGGGYTF
CDR3nt: TGTGCCAGCAGTTACGGGGGTGGTGGCTACACCTTC
d_gene: .
abundance: .
v_gene: TRBV6-5
j_gene: TRBJ1-2

CDR3aa: CASSRNSLQETQYF
CDR3nt: TGTGCCAGCAGCCGAAACAGCTTACAAGAGACCCAGTACTTC
d_gene: .
abundance: once
v_gene: TRBV7-9
j_gene: TRBJ2-5

CDR3aa: CSVVRSGETQYF
CDR3nt: TGCAGCGTTGTAAGGTCGGGAGAGACCCAGTACTTC
d_gene: .
abundance: once
v_gene: TRBV29-1
j_gene: TRBJ2-5

CDR3aa: CASSRGHHTGELFF
CDR3nt: TGTGCCAGCAGCCGGGGACATCACACCGGGGAGCTGTTTTTT
d_gene: .
abundance: .
v_gene: TRBV7-7
j_gene: TRBJ2-2

CDR3aa: CATSRDLQGASDYGYTF
CDR3nt: TGTGCCACCAGCAGAGATCTTCAGGGGGCGAGCGACTATGGCTACACCTTC
d_gene: TRBD1
abundance: .
v_gene: TRBV15
j_gene: TRBJ1-2

CDR3aa: CATSREGREGETQYF
CDR3nt: TGTGCCACCAGCAGAGAGGGCAGGGAGGGGGAGACCCAGTACTTC
d_gene: TRBD2
abundance: .
v_gene: TRBV15
j_gene: TRBJ2-5

CDR3aa: CASRVDRLLGELFF
CDR3nt: TGTGCCAGCAGGGTGGACAGATTGTTGGGGGAGCTGTTTTTT
d_gene: .
abundance: once
v_gene: TRBV7-3
j_gene: TRBJ2-2

CDR3aa: CASSRVTTSGETQYF
CDR3nt: TGTGCCAGCAGCCGAGTGACGACTAGCGGGGAGACCCAGTACTTC
d_gene: TRBD2
abundance: .
v_gene: TRBV7-6
j_gene: TRBJ2-5

CDR3aa: CASSTQGAGGYTF
CDR3nt: TGTGCCAGCAGTACACAGGGGGCAGGTGGCTACACCTTC
d_gene: TRBD1
abundance: .
v_gene: TRBV6-5
j_gene: TRBJ1-2

CDR3aa: CASSLYVTGGTGELFF
CDR3nt: TGTGCCAGCAGCTTGTATGTCACAGGGGGCACCGGGGAGCTGTTTTTT
d_gene: TRBD1
abundance: .
v_gene: TRBV11-3
j_gene: TRBJ2-2

CDR3aa: CASSLSTSGTGWSF
CDR3nt: TGTGCCAGCAGCTTATCCACCTCCGGGACAGGCTGGTCTTTT
d_gene: TRBD1
abundance: .
v_gene: TRBV7-3
j_gene: TRBJ2-3

CDR3aa: CASSQDRANTEAFF
CDR3nt: TGCGCCAGCAGCCAAGACAGGGCGAACACTGAAGCTTTCTTT
d_gene: .
abundance: once
v_gene: TRBV4-3
j_gene: TRBJ1-1

CDR3aa: CASSSGPRNTGELFF
CDR3nt: TGTGCCAGCAGCTCCGGACCGAGGAACACCGGGGAGCTGTTTTTT
d_gene: .
abundance: .
v_gene: TRBV7-2
j_gene: TRBJ2-2

CDR3aa: CSVTQGSYEQYF
CDR3nt: TGCAGCGTTACACAGGGTTCCTACGAGCAGTACTTC
d_gene: .
abundance: .
v_gene: TRBV29-1
j_gene: TRBJ2-7

CDR3aa: CASSLEGAVTEAFF
CDR3nt: TGTGCCAGCAGCTTAGAAGGTGCGGTCACTGAAGCTTTCTTT
d_gene: .
abundance: once
v_gene: TRBV7-8
j_gene: TRBJ1-1

CDR3aa: CASSPESTASYEQYF
CDR3nt: TGTGCCAGCAGCCCTGAGTCGACGGCTTCCTACGAGCAGTACTTC
d_gene: .
abundance: .
v_gene: TRBV7-2
j_gene: TRBJ2-7

CDR3aa: CASSLGQGIDQPQHF
CDR3nt: TGTGCCAGCAGCCTGGGGCAGGGGATAGATCAGCCCCAGCATTTT
d_gene: .
abundance: .
v_gene: TRBV5-4
j_gene: TRBJ1-5

CDR3aa: CASSLRPRGQGAHGYTF
CDR3nt: TGTGCCAGCAGCTTACGCCCCCGGGGGCAGGGGGCGCATGGCTACACCTTC
d_gene: TRBD1
abundance: .
v_gene: TRBV7-8
j_gene: TRBJ1-2

CDR3aa: CASSEVGTEHFSNQPQHF
CDR3nt: TGTGCCAGCAGTGAAGTGGGGACAGAACACTTTAGCAATCAGCCCCAGCATTTT
d_gene: TRBD1
abundance: .
v_gene: TRBV6-1
j_gene: TRBJ1-5

CDR3aa: CASSWGTGGGHGELFF
CDR3nt: TGTGCCAGCAGTTGGGGCACAGGGGGCGGTCACGGGGAGCTGTTTTTT
d_gene: TRBD1
abundance: .
v_gene: TRBV27
j_gene: TRBJ2-2

CDR3aa: CASSSVRGDYGYTF
CDR3nt: TGTGCCAGCAGTTCCGTCAGGGGAGACTATGGCTACACCTTC
d_gene: .
abundance: .
v_gene: TRBV6-5
j_gene: TRBJ1-2

CDR3aa: CASSLAGGLSYEQYF
CDR3nt: TGTGCCAGCAGCTTGGCGGGGGGCCTCTCCTACGAGCAGTACTTC
d_gene: .
abundance: .
v_gene: TRBV5-4
j_gene: TRBJ2-7

CDR3aa: CASNSQGVSGNTIYF
CDR3nt: TGTGCCAGCAATTCTCAGGGGGTCTCTGGAAACACCATATATTTT
d_gene: TRBD1
abundance: .
v_gene: TRBV6-5
j_gene: TRBJ1-3

CDR3aa: CAWSRGPRTVQFF
CDR3nt: TGTGCCTGGAGCCGGGGCCCCCGGACGGTGCAGTTCTTC
d_gene: .
abundance: .
v_gene: TRBV30
j_gene: TRBJ2-1

CDR3aa: CASRRRGQAYGYTF
CDR3nt: TGTGCCAGCAGGAGACGGGGGCAGGCCTATGGCTACACCTTC
d_gene: .
abundance: .
v_gene: TRBV6-5
j_gene: TRBJ1-2

CDR3aa: CASSQSTSGPITDTQYF
CDR3nt: TGTGCCAGCAGCCAGTCAACGAGCGGCCCAATCACAGATACGCAGTATTTT
d_gene: .
abundance: .
v_gene: TRBV4-2
j_gene: TRBJ2-3

CDR3aa: CASSLQETQYF
CDR3nt: TGTGCCAGCAGCTTACAAGAGACCCAGTACTTC
d_gene: .
abundance: .
v_gene: TRBV7-2
j_gene: TRBJ2-5

CDR3aa: CSVLAGERTDTQYF
CDR3nt: TGCAGCGTACTAGCGGGGGAAAGGACAGATACGCAGTATTTT
d_gene: TRBD2
abundance: .
v_gene: TRBV29-1
j_gene: TRBJ2-3

CDR3aa: CASSPGQGSKTQYF
CDR3nt: TGTGCCAGTAGTCCTGGACAGGGATCAAAGACCCAGTACTTC
d_gene: TRBD1
abundance: .
v_gene: TRBV19
j_gene: TRBJ2-5

CDR3aa: CASSRDRVGNYEQYF
CDR3nt: TGTGCCAGTAGTAGAGACAGGGTGGGAAACTACGAGCAGTACTTC
d_gene: TRBD1
abundance: .
v_gene: TRBV19
j_gene: TRBJ2-7

CDR3aa: CASSQTGQGVYGYTF
CDR3nt: TGCGCCAGCAGCCAGACCGGGCAGGGGGTTTATGGCTACACCTTC
d_gene: TRBD1
abundance: .
v_gene: TRBV4-3
j_gene: TRBJ1-2

CDR3aa: CASSATRAYEQYF
CDR3nt: TGCGCCAGCAGTGCAACTAGGGCCTACGAGCAGTACTTC
d_gene: .
abundance: .
v_gene: TRBV10-2
j_gene: TRBJ2-7

CDR3aa: CASAGQGNQPQHF
CDR3nt: TGTGCCAGCGCGGGACAGGGGAATCAGCCCCAGCATTTT
d_gene: TRBD1
abundance: .
v_gene: TRBV19
j_gene: TRBJ1-5

CDR3aa: CASSPGSQLSYGGYTF
CDR3nt: TGTGCCAGCAGCCCAGGAAGCCAGCTATCCTATGGTGGCTACACCTTC
d_gene: .
abundance: .
v_gene: TRBV7-2
j_gene: TRBJ1-2

CDR3aa: CARSFKNNQPQHF
CDR3nt: TGTGCCAGAAGCTTCAAGAACAATCAGCCCCAGCATTTT
d_gene: .
abundance: once
v_gene: TRBV5-3
j_gene: TRBJ1-5